This TCR beta chain originates from a study of T cells after yellow fever vaccination. Study-wide findings and caveats: The booster response re-showed most primary clones: about 96% CD4, more than 80% CD8. The study found a weaker secondary response that peaked faster, day 5 versus 15.

This CDR3 is built from 14 residues. The junction had 5 bases not matched to a gene; V was cut back by 2 bases and J by 6 bases. Looked up from germline, CDR1 is MDHEN and CDR2 is SYDVKM. There are many counts of this clonotype. Its antigen is undetermined. In TCRdb, the 5' RACE reads were re-called with MiXCR into one record per CDR3 protein. The table lists about 310,000 distinct CDR3 sequences, 3.6% of them singletons, with 23% in the top ten. The V and J genes are TRBV28 and TRBJ2-7; 9 nucleotides align to TRBD1. Sequencing used PBMCs, obtained on the day of the yellow fever booster vaccination. This TCR was sampled from a man aged 18 to 30 who received the YFV17D yellow fever vaccine. For the CDR3, the DNA is TGTGCCAGCAGTTTAGGGGACAGGGTTAGCGAGCAGTACGTC. It yields the protein CASSLGDRVSEQYV.